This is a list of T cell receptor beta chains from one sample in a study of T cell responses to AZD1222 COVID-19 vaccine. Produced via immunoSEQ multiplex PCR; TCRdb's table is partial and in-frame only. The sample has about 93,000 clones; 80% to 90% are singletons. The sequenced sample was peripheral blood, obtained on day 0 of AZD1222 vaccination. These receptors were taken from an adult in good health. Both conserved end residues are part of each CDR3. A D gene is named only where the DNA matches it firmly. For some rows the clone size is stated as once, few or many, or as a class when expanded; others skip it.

CDR3aa: CASSIGSSSYNSPLHF
CDR3nt: TGTGCCAGTAGTATCGGCTCCAGCTCCTATAATTCACCCCTCCACTTT
j_gene: TRBJ1-6
abundance: NA
v_gene: TRBV19
d_gene: NA

CDR3aa: CAWSLAFYGYTF
CDR3nt: TGTGCCTGGAGTCTCGCTTTCTATGGCTACACCTTC
j_gene: TRBJ1-2
abundance: NA
v_gene: TRBV30
d_gene: NA

CDR3aa: CASSYSYTGELFF
CDR3nt: TGTGCCAGCAGTTACTCCTACACCGGGGAGCTGTTTTTT
j_gene: TRBJ2-2
abundance: NA
v_gene: TRBV6-5
d_gene: NA

CDR3aa: CASSDTSGGVAFF
CDR3nt: TGTGCCAGCAGTGATACTTCAGGGGGGGTGGCTTTCTTT
j_gene: TRBJ1-1
abundance: NA
v_gene: TRBV6-1
d_gene: TRBD1

CDR3aa: CATTSPLHF
CDR3nt: TGTGCCACCACTTCACCCCTCCACTTT
j_gene: TRBJ1-6
abundance: NA
v_gene: TRBV21-1
d_gene: NA

CDR3aa: CASSSLAKNIQYF
CDR3nt: TGTGCCAGCTCCTCCCTAGCCAAAAACATTCAGTACTTC
j_gene: TRBJ2-4
abundance: NA
v_gene: TRBV27
d_gene: NA

CDR3aa: CASSLEGGGSNEQFF
CDR3nt: TGTGCCAGCAGCTTAGAGGGCGGAGGTTCAAATGAGCAGTTCTTC
j_gene: TRBJ2-1
abundance: NA
v_gene: TRBV5-4
d_gene: NA

CDR3aa: CASSVGRDYGYTF
CDR3nt: TGTGCCAGCAGCGTAGGCAGGGACTATGGCTACACCTTC
j_gene: TRBJ1-2
abundance: few
v_gene: TRBV9
d_gene: NA

CDR3aa: CSVESAVNTEAFF
CDR3nt: TGCAGCGTTGAAAGCGCGGTGAACACTGAAGCTTTCTTT
j_gene: TRBJ1-1
abundance: NA
v_gene: TRBV29-1
d_gene: NA

CDR3aa: CASSRSHRVDSNQPQHF
CDR3nt: TGTGCCAGCAGCCGCAGTCACAGGGTTGACAGCAATCAGCCCCAGCATTTT
j_gene: TRBJ1-5
abundance: NA
v_gene: TRBV6-2/TRBV6-3
d_gene: NA

CDR3aa: CASSIDWQGTEAFF
CDR3nt: TGTGCCAGTAGTATAGATTGGCAGGGGACTGAAGCTTTCTTT
j_gene: TRBJ1-1
abundance: NA
v_gene: TRBV19
d_gene: NA

CDR3aa: CASSLRTGASPLHF
CDR3nt: TGTGCCAGCAGCTTGCGGACAGGGGCCTCACCCCTCCACTTT
j_gene: TRBJ1-6
abundance: NA
v_gene: TRBV5-6
d_gene: TRBD1

CDR3aa: CASSPWTEVRDEQYF
CDR3nt: TGTGCCAGCAGCCCGTGGACAGAGGTTCGCGACGAGCAGTACTTC
j_gene: TRBJ2-7
abundance: NA
v_gene: TRBV5-8
d_gene: NA

CDR3aa: CASSWQSANTGELFF
CDR3nt: TGCGCCAGCAGCTGGCAGTCCGCGAACACCGGGGAGCTGTTTTTT
j_gene: TRBJ2-2
abundance: NA
v_gene: TRBV5-1
d_gene: NA

CDR3aa: CASSPAKGGYSTEAFF
CDR3nt: TGTGCCAGCAGCCCTGCGAAAGGAGGTTATAGCACTGAAGCTTTCTTT
j_gene: TRBJ1-1
abundance: NA
v_gene: TRBV7-9
d_gene: NA

CDR3aa: CASSPSAGDYWNIQYF
CDR3nt: TGTGCCAGCAGCCCCTCGGCAGGTGATTATTGGAACATTCAGTACTTC
j_gene: TRBJ2-4
abundance: few
v_gene: TRBV27
d_gene: NA

CDR3aa: CASSAGGGYTF
CDR3nt: TGTGCCAGCAGTGCGGGGGGAGGCTACACCTTC
j_gene: TRBJ1-2
abundance: NA
v_gene: TRBV25-1
d_gene: NA

CDR3aa: CASSEVVSGTSGETQYF
CDR3nt: TGTGCCAGCAGTGAAGTGGTATCGGGGACTAGCGGAGAGACCCAGTACTTC
j_gene: TRBJ2-5
abundance: NA
v_gene: TRBV2
d_gene: TRBD2

CDR3aa: CASSQDRGDYGYTF
CDR3nt: TGTGCCAGCAGCCAAGATCGGGGTGACTATGGCTACACCTTC
j_gene: TRBJ1-2
abundance: NA
v_gene: TRBV4-2
d_gene: NA

CDR3aa: CASRVAVGQETQYF
CDR3nt: TGTGCCAGCAGAGTAGCGGTGGGTCAAGAGACCCAGTACTTC
j_gene: TRBJ2-5
abundance: NA
v_gene: TRBV2
d_gene: NA

CDR3aa: CASSRGQGWDEKLFF
CDR3nt: TGCGCCAGCAGCCGGGGACAGGGATGGGATGAAAAACTGTTTTTT
j_gene: TRBJ1-4
abundance: NA
v_gene: TRBV5-1
d_gene: TRBD1

CDR3aa: CSVGDINTEAFF
CDR3nt: TGCAGCGTTGGGGACATAAACACTGAAGCTTTCTTT
j_gene: TRBJ1-1
abundance: NA
v_gene: TRBV29-1
d_gene: NA

CDR3aa: CASGANPDGQLNQPQHF
CDR3nt: TGTGCTAGTGGTGCTAACCCTGATGGACAACTCAATCAGCCCCAGCATTTT
j_gene: TRBJ1-5
abundance: NA
v_gene: TRBV12-5
d_gene: NA

CDR3aa: CASSQGGYYGYTF
CDR3nt: TGTGCCAGCAGCCAAGGGGGATACTATGGCTACACCTTC
j_gene: TRBJ1-2
abundance: NA
v_gene: TRBV3-1/TRBV3-2
d_gene: NA

CDR3aa: CASSRTGPTGELFF
CDR3nt: TGCGCCAGCAGCAGAACAGGGCCGACCGGGGAGCTGTTTTTT
j_gene: TRBJ2-2
abundance: NA
v_gene: TRBV5-1
d_gene: NA

CDR3aa: CASSRVTGFTEAFF
CDR3nt: TGTGCCAGCAGCCGCGTAACAGGGTTTACTGAAGCTTTCTTT
j_gene: TRBJ1-1
abundance: NA
v_gene: TRBV5-6
d_gene: NA

CDR3aa: CASSSTLLAGSTSYNEQFF
CDR3nt: TGCGCCAGCAGCTCTACCCTACTAGCGGGTAGTACATCCTACAATGAGCAGTTCTTC
j_gene: TRBJ2-1
abundance: NA
v_gene: TRBV5-1
d_gene: TRBD2

CDR3aa: CASSSYKTSGGGPYEQYF
CDR3nt: TGTGCCAGCAGCTCGTATAAGACTAGCGGGGGGGGCCCCTACGAGCAGTACTTC
j_gene: TRBJ2-7
abundance: once
v_gene: TRBV11-2
d_gene: TRBD2

CDR3aa: CASSRDRGLGETQYF
CDR3nt: TGTGCCAGCAGCAGAGACAGGGGGCTCGGGGAGACCCAGTACTTC
j_gene: TRBJ2-5
abundance: NA
v_gene: TRBV6-5
d_gene: TRBD1

CDR3aa: CASSLMEGEQYF
CDR3nt: TGTGCCAGCAGCCTCATGGAGGGAGAGCAGTACTTC
j_gene: TRBJ2-7
abundance: NA
v_gene: TRBV3-1/TRBV3-2
d_gene: NA

CDR3aa: CASSLGGERMGYTF
CDR3nt: TGTGCCAGCAGCTTAGGGGGGGAGAGAATGGGCTACACCTTC
j_gene: TRBJ1-2
abundance: NA
v_gene: TRBV7-8
d_gene: NA

CDR3aa: CASSPLPRDQPQHF
CDR3nt: TGTGCCAGCAGCCCCTTACCCCGCGATCAGCCCCAGCATTTT
j_gene: TRBJ1-5
abundance: NA
v_gene: TRBV5-4
d_gene: NA

CDR3aa: CASSGRTGEYPEQYF
CDR3nt: TGTGCCAGCAGCGGCAGGACAGGGGAATACCCCGAGCAGTACTTC
j_gene: TRBJ2-7
abundance: once
v_gene: TRBV11-3
d_gene: TRBD1

CDR3aa: CASSFGVQGMGANYGYTF
CDR3nt: TGCGCCAGCAGCTTTGGGGTACAGGGAATGGGAGCTAACTATGGCTACACCTTC
j_gene: TRBJ1-2
abundance: NA
v_gene: TRBV5-1
d_gene: NA

CDR3aa: CASRGGIRNMNTEAFF
CDR3nt: TGTGCCAGCAGGGGCGGAATTCGAAACATGAACACTGAAGCTTTCTTT
j_gene: TRBJ1-1
abundance: NA
v_gene: TRBV5-4
d_gene: NA

CDR3aa: CASSLGEDWRNKNIQYF
CDR3nt: TGTGCTAGCAGCTTAGGGGAAGATTGGCGGAACAAAAACATTCAGTACTTC
j_gene: TRBJ2-4
abundance: NA
v_gene: TRBV7-7
d_gene: NA

CDR3aa: CASSTARTGTGELFF
CDR3nt: TGTGCCAGTAGTACGGCTAGGACCGGTACCGGGGAGCTGTTTTTT
j_gene: TRBJ2-2
abundance: NA
v_gene: TRBV19
d_gene: NA

CDR3aa: CASSEGYLHEQFF
CDR3nt: TGCGCCAGCAGTGAAGGTTATTTGCATGAGCAGTTCTTC
j_gene: TRBJ2-1
abundance: NA
v_gene: TRBV10-1
d_gene: NA

CDR3aa: CASSRDRLQRGYTF
CDR3nt: TGTGCCAGCAGCAGGGACAGGCTCCAGCGGGGCTACACCTTC
j_gene: TRBJ1-2
abundance: NA
v_gene: TRBV5-6
d_gene: TRBD1

CDR3aa: CASKTGAGNQPQHF
CDR3nt: TGTGCCAGTAAAACAGGGGCTGGCAATCAGCCCCAGCATTTT
j_gene: TRBJ1-5
abundance: NA
v_gene: TRBV19
d_gene: TRBD1

CDR3aa: CASSPHLSGNTIYF
CDR3nt: TGTGCCAGCAGCCCGCACCTCTCTGGAAACACCATATATTTT
j_gene: TRBJ1-3
abundance: NA
v_gene: TRBV7-2
d_gene: NA

CDR3aa: CASSERTSSYTQYF
CDR3nt: TGTGCCAGCAGTGAAAGGACTAGCTCCTATACGCAGTATTTT
j_gene: TRBJ2-3
abundance: NA
v_gene: TRBV2
d_gene: TRBD2

CDR3aa: CASSQAGGGNTIYF
CDR3nt: TGCGCCAGCAGCCAAGCAGGGGGAGGAAACACCATATATTTT
j_gene: TRBJ1-3
abundance: NA
v_gene: TRBV4-1
d_gene: TRBD1

CDR3aa: CASSFRTGTDGYTF
CDR3nt: TGCGCCAGCAGCTTCCGGACAGGGACGGATGGCTACACCTTC
j_gene: TRBJ1-2
abundance: many
v_gene: TRBV5-1
d_gene: TRBD1

CDR3aa: CATRVLSGNTIYF
CDR3nt: TGTGCCACCAGGGTGCTCTCTGGAAACACCATATATTTT
j_gene: TRBJ1-3
abundance: NA
v_gene: TRBV15
d_gene: NA